This TCR beta chain emerged from a study of early T cells in non-severe SARS-CoV-2 infection (dated by TCRdb to the early 2020s). Background for the entire study: Because TCR sequencing relied on bulk RNA taken from unsorted whole blood, pairing of alpha and beta chains was not possible.

The library was built by means of 5' RACE. Sequenced using a NextSeq 500. The TCR library protocol attached unique molecular identifiers to individual cDNA molecules to correct for sequencing error and PCR bias. Sequencing covered both TCR alpha and beta chains, and within each sample the abundances of alpha and beta sequences were tightly co-correlated. As for the original processing: Decombinator V4 was used to annotate the V gene, J gene and CDR3 of the TCR sequences. TCRs were defined as expanded if a significant change between any two time points was detected under a Poisson model with p below 0.0001. TCR abundances were normalised to the total number of TCRs sequenced per sample and were expressed as counts per million. MAIT TCRs were defined by TRAV1-2 paired with TRAJ12, TRAJ20 or TRAJ33, and iNKT TCRs by TRAV10 paired with TRAJ18. VDJdb, accessed 1 November 2021, was searched for CMV, EBV and SARS-CoV-2 annotated TCRs, excluding TCRs annotated for multiple antigens. In TCRdb, the public reads were trimmed at Q25 with fastp and aligned with MiXCR, with productive beta chains retained. One record per CDR3 amino acid sequence lists the most common genes and DNA. TCRdb, rather than the study authors, made the V and J calls. In this sample the table shows tens of thousands of distinct CDR3 sequences, roughly 16% of which occur a single time. The leading ten clones occupy roughly 12% of the sample.

A case-control design nested within a healthcare worker cohort in London, UK, was used, with weekly nasopharyngeal swab PCR tests and blood sampling performed. Between 23 and 31 March 2020, the week of the UK lockdown, healthcare workers were enrolled and then followed up weekly for as long as 16 weeks. Trimming removed 2 bases from V and 5 bases from J; the gene matches leave 8 bases unexplained. CDR1 and CDR2 (SGHRS, YFSETQ) derive from the germline V gene. The CDR3 holds 16 amino acids from the cysteine to the phenylalanine. Solely the CDR3 DNA is kept, with 48 bases framed from the first base. Study-wide conclusions, independent of this receptor: VDJdb matching was skewed toward anti-spike CD8 responses, so virus-specific expansions were likely underestimated and private and CD4 specificities were missed.

The sample holds a few counts of this clonotype. The antigen this receptor binds is unknown. Base qualities are missing; no much larger clone stands one base away. The V gene is TRBV5-1 and the J gene is TRBJ2-2; 8 bases in between match TRBD2. The clonotype was recovered from an adult who was a healthcare worker with PCR-confirmed SARS-CoV-2 infection or an uninfected control (not recorded which). Sequences were obtained from whole blood. DNA sequence: TGCGCCAGCAGCTTTCGCGGTAGCGGGACTACCGGGGAGCTGTTTTTT. It specifies CASSFRGSGTTGELFF.